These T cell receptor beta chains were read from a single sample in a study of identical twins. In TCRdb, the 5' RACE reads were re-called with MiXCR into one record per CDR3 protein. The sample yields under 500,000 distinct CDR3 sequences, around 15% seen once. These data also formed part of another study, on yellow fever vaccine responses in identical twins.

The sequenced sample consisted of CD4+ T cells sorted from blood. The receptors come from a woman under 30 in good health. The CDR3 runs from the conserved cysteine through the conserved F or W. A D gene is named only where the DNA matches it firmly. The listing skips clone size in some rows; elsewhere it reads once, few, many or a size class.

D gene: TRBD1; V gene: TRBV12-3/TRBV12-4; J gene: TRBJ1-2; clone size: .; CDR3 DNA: TGTGCCAGCAGCAGACAAGGACAGGGCAATAACTATGGCTACACCTTC; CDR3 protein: CASSRQGQGNNYGYTF
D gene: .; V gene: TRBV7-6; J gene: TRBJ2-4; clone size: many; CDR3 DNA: TGTGCCAGCAGCGACCCACCGGGAAACATTCAGTACTTC; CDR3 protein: CASSDPPGNIQYF
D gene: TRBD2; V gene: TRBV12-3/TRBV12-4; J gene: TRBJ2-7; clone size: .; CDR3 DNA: TGTGCCAGCAGGCGCGGACTAGCCGGCTCCTACGAGCAGTACTTC; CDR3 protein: CASRRGLAGSYEQYF
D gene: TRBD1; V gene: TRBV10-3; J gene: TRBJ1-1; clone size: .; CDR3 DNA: TGTGCCATCAGTGAGTCTGGACAGGGGTTGGGTACTGAAGCTTTCTTT; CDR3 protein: CAISESGQGLGTEAFF
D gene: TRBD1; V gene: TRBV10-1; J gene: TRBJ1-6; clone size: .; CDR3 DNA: TGCGCCAGTTCACCAGGGGGCTGGAATTCACCCCTCCACTTT; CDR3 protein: CASSPGGWNSPLHF
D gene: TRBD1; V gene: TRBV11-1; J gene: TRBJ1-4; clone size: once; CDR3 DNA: TGTGCCAGCAGCCCCGTGGGGAACAGGGGCGACCCTGCAACTAATGAAAAACTGTTTTTT; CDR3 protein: CASSPVGNRGDPATNEKLFF
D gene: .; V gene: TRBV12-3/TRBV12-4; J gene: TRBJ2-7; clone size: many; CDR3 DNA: TGTGCCAGCACCATTAGGGGAGGCGAGCAGTACTTC; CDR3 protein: CASTIRGGEQYF
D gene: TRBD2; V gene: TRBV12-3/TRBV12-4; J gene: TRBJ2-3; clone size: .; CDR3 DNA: TGTGCCAGCAGTTACTACGGACTAGTCTCAGATACGCAGTATTTT; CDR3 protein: CASSYYGLVSDTQYF
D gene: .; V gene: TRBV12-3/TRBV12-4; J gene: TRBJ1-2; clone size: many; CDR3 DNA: TGTGCCAGCAGTTTAGCTGGGGCCTATGGCTACACCTTC; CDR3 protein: CASSLAGAYGYTF
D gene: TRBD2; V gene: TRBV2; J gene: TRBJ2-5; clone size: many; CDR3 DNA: TGTGCCAGCAGTGACCAGCGGGAGGACCAAGAGACCCAGTACTTC; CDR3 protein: CASSDQREDQETQYF
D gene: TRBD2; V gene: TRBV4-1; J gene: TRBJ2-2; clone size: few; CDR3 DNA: TGCGCCAGCAGCCAAGCAGCACTAGCGGGAGTCACCGGGGAGCTGTTTTTT; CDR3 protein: CASSQAALAGVTGELFF
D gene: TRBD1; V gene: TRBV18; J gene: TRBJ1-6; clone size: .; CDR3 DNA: TGTGCCAGCTCACCTGGACAGGGAGGAAATTCACCCCTCCACTTT; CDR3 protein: CASSPGQGGNSPLHF
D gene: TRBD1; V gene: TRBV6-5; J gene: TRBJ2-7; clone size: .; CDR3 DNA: TGTGCCAGCAGTTACTCGCATAAAGACAGGGGAGAGGGGTCTGACTTC; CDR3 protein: CASSYSHKDRGEGSDF
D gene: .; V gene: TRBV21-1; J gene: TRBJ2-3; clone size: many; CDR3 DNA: TGTGCCCTCCATCGGGGGTCAGGGGATACGCAGTATTTT; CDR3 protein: CALHRGSGDTQYF
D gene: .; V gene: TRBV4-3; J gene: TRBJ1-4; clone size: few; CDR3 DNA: TGCGCCAGCAGCCAAGTGGAGACCCTAAATGAAAAACTGTTTTTT; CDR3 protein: CASSQVETLNEKLFF
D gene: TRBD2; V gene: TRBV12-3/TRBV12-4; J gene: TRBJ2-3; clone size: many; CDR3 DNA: TGTGCCAGCAGCCGGACTAGTTATCCAGATACGCAGTATTTT; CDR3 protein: CASSRTSYPDTQYF
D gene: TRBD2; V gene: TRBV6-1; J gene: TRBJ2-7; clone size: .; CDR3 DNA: TGTGCCAGCAGCCTCTCTAACAGCGGGAGTTTCTACGAGCAGTACTTC; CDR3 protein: CASSLSNSGSFYEQYF
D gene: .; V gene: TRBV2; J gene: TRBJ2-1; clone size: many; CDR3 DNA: TGTGCCACCACAACCCAGTCATACAATGAGCAGTTCTTC; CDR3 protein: CATTTQSYNEQFF
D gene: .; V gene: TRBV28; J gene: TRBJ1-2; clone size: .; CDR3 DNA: TGTGCCAGCAGTTTGTCCAGGGGCTTTCGCGGCTACACCTTC; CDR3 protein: CASSLSRGFRGYTF
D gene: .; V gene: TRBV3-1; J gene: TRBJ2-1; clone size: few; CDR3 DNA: TGTGCCAGCAGCCAAGATTTAATGGCGGGAACCAACAATGAGCAGTTCTTC; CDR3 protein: CASSQDLMAGTNNEQFF
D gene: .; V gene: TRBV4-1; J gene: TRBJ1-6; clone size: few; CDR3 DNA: TGCGCCAGCAGCCAGAGGGACATGGGGTTTGTGAATTCACCCCTCCACTTT; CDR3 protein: CASSQRDMGFVNSPLHF
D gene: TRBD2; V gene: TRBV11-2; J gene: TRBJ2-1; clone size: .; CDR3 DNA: TGTGCCAGCAGCACTCAGCGGGGGCCGGGGGATGAGCAGTTCTTC; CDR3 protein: CASSTQRGPGDEQFF
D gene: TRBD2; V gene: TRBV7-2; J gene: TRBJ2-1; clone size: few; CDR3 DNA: TGTGCCAGCGGCACTAGCGGGGGTCTCGGTGAGCAGTTCTTC; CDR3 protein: CASGTSGGLGEQFF
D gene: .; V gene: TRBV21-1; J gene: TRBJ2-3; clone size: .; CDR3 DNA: TGTGCCAGCAGCAAAGTCTTTCGGAGCGGGAGGGCCAGGGGAGATACGCAGTATTTT; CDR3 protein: CASSKVFRSGRARGDTQYF
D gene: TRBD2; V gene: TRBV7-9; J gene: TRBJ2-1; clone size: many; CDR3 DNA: TGTGCCAGCAGCTTAACTAGCGAGTACAATGAGCAGTTCTTC; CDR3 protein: CASSLTSEYNEQFF
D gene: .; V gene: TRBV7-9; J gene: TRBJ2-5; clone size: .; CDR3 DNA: TGTGCCAGCAGCCAACGCAGGGTTGAGACCCAGTACTTC; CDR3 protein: CASSQRRVETQYF
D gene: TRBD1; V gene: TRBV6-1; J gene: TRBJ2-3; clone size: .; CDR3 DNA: TGTGCCAGCACCATCTCACCGGGACAGGGGTTAGATACGCAGTATTTT; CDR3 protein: CASTISPGQGLDTQYF
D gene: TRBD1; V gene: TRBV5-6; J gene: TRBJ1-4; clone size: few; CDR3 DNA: TGTGCCAGCAGCTTGCCCTCAGGGGGCGGCGAAAAACTGTTTTTT; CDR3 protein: CASSLPSGGGEKLFF
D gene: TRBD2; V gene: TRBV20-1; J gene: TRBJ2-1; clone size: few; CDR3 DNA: TGCAGTGCTAGAGATCCTCGCGGGAGATCCTACAATGAGCAGTTCTTC; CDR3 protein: CSARDPRGRSYNEQFF
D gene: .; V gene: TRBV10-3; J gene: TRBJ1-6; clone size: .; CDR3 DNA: TGTGCCATCAGGGACAGTCATAATTCACCCCTCCACTTT; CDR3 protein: CAIRDSHNSPLHF
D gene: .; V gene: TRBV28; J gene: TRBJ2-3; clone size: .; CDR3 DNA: TGTGCCAGCAGTTTCTCCTTCACAGGGAAAGATACGCAGTATTTT; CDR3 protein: CASSFSFTGKDTQYF
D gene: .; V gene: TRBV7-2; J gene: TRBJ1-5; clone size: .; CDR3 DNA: TGTGCCAGCAGTTTACGGGGGGCCCTGGGAGATCCCCAGCATTTT; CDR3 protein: CASSLRGALGDPQHF
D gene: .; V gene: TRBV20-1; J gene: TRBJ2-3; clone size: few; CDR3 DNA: TGCAGTGCTAGAGGAGGGTCCGCGAGCACAGATACGCAGTATTTT; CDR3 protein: CSARGGSASTDTQYF
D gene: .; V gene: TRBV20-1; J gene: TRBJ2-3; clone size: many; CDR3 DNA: TGCAGTGCTAGGAAACCCGGGGGCCCAGATACGCAGTATTTT; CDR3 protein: CSARKPGGPDTQYF
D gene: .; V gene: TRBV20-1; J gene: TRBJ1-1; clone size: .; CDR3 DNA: TGCAGTGCTACAGGACCAGGGCTACCGAACACTGAAGCTTTCTTT; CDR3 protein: CSATGPGLPNTEAFF
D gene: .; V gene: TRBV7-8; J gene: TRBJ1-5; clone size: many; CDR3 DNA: TGTGCCAGCAGCTTAGGTCAGGCCGGGGGGAATCAGCCCCAGCATTTT; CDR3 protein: CASSLGQAGGNQPQHF
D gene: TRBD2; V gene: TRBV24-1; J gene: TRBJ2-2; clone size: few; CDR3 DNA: TGTGCCACCAGTGACCCCGGGGGGTTCGGGGAGCTGTTTTTT; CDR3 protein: CATSDPGGFGELFF
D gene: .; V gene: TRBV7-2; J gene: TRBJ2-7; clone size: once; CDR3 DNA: TGTGCCAGCAGCGCGAGCAAGGACAAACCCTACGAGCAGTACTTC; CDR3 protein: CASSASKDKPYEQYF
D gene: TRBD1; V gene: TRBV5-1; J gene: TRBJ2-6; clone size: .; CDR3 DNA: TGCGCCAGCAGCTTGGAGGGGACAGGGGGCAGCGGGGCCAACGTCCTGACTTTC; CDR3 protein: CASSLEGTGGSGANVLTF
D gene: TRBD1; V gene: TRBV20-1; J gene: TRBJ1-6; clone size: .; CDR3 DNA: TGCAGTGCCGCCCCCGGGACAGCAAATTCACCCCTCCACTTT; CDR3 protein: CSAAPGTANSPLHF
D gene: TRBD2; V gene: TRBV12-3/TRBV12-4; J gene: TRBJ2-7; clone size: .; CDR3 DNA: TGTGCCAGCAGGGGGGATAGCGGGAGTCCTGGTTACGAGCAGTACTTC; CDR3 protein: CASRGDSGSPGYEQYF
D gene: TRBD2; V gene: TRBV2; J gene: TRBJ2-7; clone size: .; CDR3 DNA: TGTGCCAGCAAGCTCCCCCCGGGAGGGAACTACGAGCAGTACTTC; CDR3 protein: CASKLPPGGNYEQYF
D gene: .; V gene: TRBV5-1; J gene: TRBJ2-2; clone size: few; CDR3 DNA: TGCGCCAGCACGAAACCAGGGCCCCCCGGGGAGCTGTTTTTT; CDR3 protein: CASTKPGPPGELFF
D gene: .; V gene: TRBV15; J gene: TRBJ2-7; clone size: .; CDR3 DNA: TGTGCCACCAGCAGAGTTTTGGGATCCTACGAGCAGTACTTC; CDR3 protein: CATSRVLGSYEQYF
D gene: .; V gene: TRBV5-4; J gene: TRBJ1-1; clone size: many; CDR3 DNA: TGTGCCAGCACCCCAGCGATAGGGACTGAAGCTTTCTTT; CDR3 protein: CASTPAIGTEAFF